Following are 11 T cell receptor beta chains from one sample sequenced in a study of shared clonotypes between healthy human individuals (dated by TCRdb to the early 2020s). The library was prepared using the immunoSEQ multiplex PCR assay. TCRdb retrieved this table from immuneACCESS and kept in-frame rearrangements only. Not all clones are present; in checked studies, unresolved V genes account for under half, and no reason is known for the remainder. This sample holds 640,000 or so clones; around 72% were observed only once. In total, the top ten clones hold under 2% of the sample. The material sequenced was memory CD4+ T cells sorted from blood. Reading the label with the study, this specimen's cell subset or site is: CD45RA-negative fraction. These receptors came from a woman aged 25 to 39 in good health.

This chain joins TRBV2 and TRBJ2-7; 10 nucleotides align to TRBD2. This CDR3 contains 14 residues. The junction had 8 bases not matched to a gene; V was cut back by 6 bases and J by 6 bases. The germline gives CDR1 SNHLY, CDR2 FYNNEI. The CDR3 region is CASRKREGLFEQYF. CDR3 DNA sequence: TGTGCCAGCAGAAAGCGGGAGGGCCTGTTCGAGCAGTACTTC. Drawing the rest from reference TRBV2 and TRBJ2-7, the complete variable domain is EPEVTQTPSHQVTQMGQEVILRCVPISNHLYFYWYRQILGQKVEFLVSFYNNEISEKSEIFDDQFSVERPDGSNFTLKIRSTKLEDSAMYFCASRKREGLFEQYFGPGTRLTVT.

The rearrangement links TRBV30 to TRBJ1-2, with D possibly matching TRBD1 (5 bases). This CDR3 region has 13 residues. Germline CDR1 and CDR2: GTSNPN and SVGIG (reference sequence). The ends were cut back, 4 bases at V and 4 bases at J, with 13 bases in the middle. The CDR3 coding sequence is TGTGCCTGGACCCCCGCCCAGGGCTATGGCTACACCTTC. This sequence encodes CAWTPAQGYGYTF. Looking up the rest from reference TRBV30 and TRBJ1-2 gives the full variable domain: SQTIHQWPATLVQPVGSPLSLECTVEGTSNPNLYWYRQAAGRGLQLLFYSVGIGQISSEVPQNLSASRPQDRQFILSSKKLLLSDSGFYLCAWTPAQGYGYTFGSGTRLTVV.

As DNA, the CDR3 is TGTGCCAGCGGTAGGTTAGCGGGAGTAAGCAATGAGCAGTTCTTC. Protein product: CASGRLAGVSNEQFF. The chain is built from TRBV9 and TRBJ2-1, with TRBD2 matching 9 bases. The CDR3 totals 15 residues. Trimming cost V 7 bases and J 6 bases; bases outside gene matches: 11. Germline CDR1 reads SGDLS; CDR2 reads YYNGEE.

The table lists this clone with a few counts. The J gene is TRBJ2-1, the V gene TRBV5-1; 7 bases agree with TRBD1. The CDR3 covers 16 residues. The V segment lost 0 bases and the J segment 8 bases; nucleotides outside the gene matches: 11. Per the germline V gene, CDR1 is SGHRS and CDR2 is YFSETQ. The CDR3 loop is CASSLGNVRQGDEQFF. As DNA, the CDR3 is TGCGCCAGCAGCTTGGGGAACGTCCGTCAGGGGGATGAGCAGTTCTTC. The whole variable domain, filled in from reference TRBV5-1 and TRBJ2-1, reads KAGVTQTPRYLIKTRGQQVTLSCSPISGHRSVSWYQQTPGQGLQFLFEYFSETQRNKGNFPGRFSGRQFSNSRSEMNVSTLELGDSALYLCASSLGNVRQGDEQFFGPGTRLTVL.

The chain is built from TRBV5-4 and TRBJ1-4, with unresolved D. The length of the CDR3 is 14 residues. The V end lost 4 bases, the J end lost 8 bases, and 15 bases lay between the germline ends. Germline V gives CDR1 SGHNT, CDR2 YYREEE (reference sequence). CDR3 region: CASSPDGVREKLFF. Here the CDR3 DNA reads TGTGCCAGCAGCCCCGACGGCGTTCGGGAAAAACTGTTTTTT.

This chain connects TRBV5-1 to TRBJ1-4; D is possibly TRBD1 (6 bases). The germline V gene encodes CDR1 SGHRS and CDR2 YFSETQ. This CDR3 comprises 14 residues. The V gene lost 0 bases and the J gene lost 7 bases, with 10 bases spanning the gap. CDR3 coding DNA: TGCGCCAGCAGCTTGGGGACAGTTGGTGAAAAACTGTTTTTT. Protein product: CASSLGTVGEKLFF.

V usage is TRBV15 and J usage is TRBJ2-1, with TRBD1 matching 9 bases. CDR1 and CDR2 (germline): LNHNV, YYDKDF (reference sequence). The CDR3 spans 18 residues. J was trimmed by 7 bases and V by 5 bases; bases with no gene match: 18. The CDR3 reads CATSERYIGTGSWNEQFF. Written as DNA, the CDR3 is TGTGCCACCAGCGAGAGATACATAGGGACAGGGTCCTGGAATGAGCAGTTCTTC.

The J gene is TRBJ1-1, the V gene TRBV28; TRBD1 is a possible D gene (5 bases). The CDR3 contains 13 residues. V was cut by 2 bases and J by 9 bases, with 13 bases left in between. Per germline, CDR1 MDHEN and CDR2 SYDVKM. The CDR3 loop is CASSLGGGAKAFF. The CDR3 coding sequence is TGTGCCAGCAGTTTAGGGGGAGGGGCCAAAGCTTTCTTT.

J is TRBJ1-1 and V is TRBV10-3, with a tentative D call TRBD1 (5 bases). V was trimmed by 8 bases and J by 4 bases, leaving 17 bases between them. The CDR3 covers 14 residues. Per germline, CDR1 ENHRY and CDR2 SYGVKD. CDR3 DNA sequence: TGTGCCATCCGGAAATTAGGGGCCGGCACTGAAGCTTTCTTT. Translated: CAIRKLGAGTEAFF.

V usage is TRBV10-3 and J usage is TRBJ2-7, with 7 bases identical to TRBD2. Germline V gives CDR1 ENHRY, CDR2 SYGVKD. Trimming at V came to 9 bases and at J to 4 bases, leaving 15 bases not matched to a gene. This CDR3 is built from 15 residues. CDR3 region: CAIQANLAAAYEQYF. CDR3 sequence (DNA): TGTGCCATTCAAGCAAACCTAGCGGCCGCTTACGAGCAGTACTTC.

This clone was seen a few times. The rearrangement links TRBV29-1 to TRBJ2-5; D possibly corresponds to TRBD1 (6 bases). V was trimmed by 7 bases and J by 2 bases, leaving 14 bases between them. This CDR3 is 13 amino acids long. Looked up from germline, CDR1 is SQVTM and CDR2 is ANQGSEA. The CDR3 loop is CSATGSSQETQYF. The CDR3 DNA follows: TGCAGCGCCACAGGGTCCTCACAAGAGACCCAGTACTTC.